This TCR beta chain emerged from a study of cytomegalovirus exposure and HLA in healthy donors. Study-wide findings and caveats: In vitro experiments confirmed that three CMV-associated chains were specific for CMV antigens. It has been reported that TCR beta sequences accurately predicted the HLA-A and HLA-B alleles of most subjects. There was a cluster of highly shared sequence variants that was likely a sequencing artifact.

13 Jbeta primers and 60 Vbeta primers were used for the PCR. Using immunoSEQ multiplex PCR, the repertoire was profiled, and TCRdb retains in-frame clones only, with some absent. The table has around 150,000 clones, 70% to 80% seen once. Concerning this clone: What it recognizes is unknown.

Germline-derived CDR1 and CDR2 are SGHNT and YYREEE (reference sequence). Trimming left V 1 base short and J 5 bases short, with 16 bases between. The CDR3 runs 16 residues. V gene TRBV5-4 combines with J gene TRBJ2-1; a weak D match, TRBD2 (5 bases). Sequenced sample: PBMCs. This clonotype was sampled from a human donor in good health. CDR3 amino acids: CASSLIARVPNNEQFF. CDR3 coding DNA: TGTGCCAGCAGCTTGATAGCGAGGGTCCCGAACAATGAGCAGTTCTTC.